This TCR beta chain was identified in a study of blood T cell repertoires in COVID-19 (TCRdb year 2020). For the wider study: The collaborator samples originated in the United States, Italy and Spain and spanned the acute and convalescent phases of COVID-19. The prospective study material was composed of cDNA or gDNA derived from T cells, B-cell-depleted T cells, or PBMCs. Subjects who had been exposed to COVID-19, were actively infected with it, or had recovered from it provided the deeply sampled blood TCRbeta repertoires that made up the dataset. A freely available public database, intended as a resource for researchers studying the immune response to SARS-CoV-2, is where the repertoires were released. Samples were obtained from the ongoing ImmuneRACE study (first 160 participants) and from some 1,300 subjects provided by 6 global collaborators. A de-identified subject ID, COVID-19 status, age in years and sex were almost always included in the sample metadata. HLA class I and class II types, where available, came from metadata supplied by the sample provider rather than from assay-based typing. Results and caveats for the whole study, not just this receptor: The amount of clinical and demographic metadata varied by source and participant and was provided uncurated.

Remarks on this clone: It lacks a known antigen. No clone much larger than this one lies a single base away; base qualities are absent.

Whole blood was collected in K2EDTA tubes by collaborating institutions according to the institutions' own protocols. For TCRbeta analysis, collaborator samples were shipped as frozen whole blood, as isolated PBMCs, or as DNA extracted from either sample type. Trimming takes 4 bases off V and 1 base off J; junction bases not matched to a gene: 4. CDR1 and CDR2, looked up from the germline V gene (reference sequence), are SEHNR and FQNEAQ. The CDR3 starts with the cysteine, ends with the phenylalanine, and has 16 residues. The only DNA kept is the CDR3, 48 bases in frame from the first base. The immunoSEQ Assay, a bias-controlled multiplex PCR, was used to amplify TCRbeta CDR3 regions from genomic DNA. Under the source paper's analysis protocol: Within the assay, amplification of reference gene primers was used to estimate how many nucleated cells each sample contained. To quantify the absolute abundance of each unique TCRbeta CDR3 rearrangement, sequence reads were collapsed and filtered. For each sample, productive Simpson clonality was calculated as the square root of Simpson's diversity index over productive rearrangements. TCRdb re-hosts the immuneACCESS table, in-frame sequences only. Its copies lack some clones; in the studies checked, an unresolved V gene accounts for under half of them, and the cause for the rest is not known. V, J and clone size derive from that table, while D and trimming were established from the DNA sequence. The sample has 200,000 to 250,000 clones on record, 80% to 85% of them singletons. The ten top clones hold roughly 3.2% of the sample.

Input material: peripheral blood. This sequence originates from a young woman with acute or convalescent COVID-19. This chain is built from TRBV7-9 and TRBJ1-3, and 10 bases in between align with TRBD1. The CDR3 reads as follows: CASSSWTGGSGNTIYF. The DNA sequence follows: TGTGCCAGCAGCTCCTGGACAGGGGGGTCTGGAAACACCATATATTTT.